This note documents a single TCR beta chain sequence. As handled by the study authors: Estimated nucleated cell counts came from reference gene primer amplification. The repertoire was sequenced with immunoSEQ multiplex PCR; TCRdb's copy has only in-frame clones and lacks some. From that table come the V and J calls and clone size; the DNA was used to work out D and trimming. This table has 250,000 or so clones, about nine tenths appearing once. The entry originates in a study of blood T cell repertoires in COVID-19. About the study: Collection of acute and convalescent COVID-19 samples took place in the United States, Italy and Spain. Nucleic acid was either cDNA or gDNA, and it came from T cells, B-cell-depleted T cells, or PBMCs.

Germline CDR1 and CDR2: SGHTA and FQGNSA. J gave up 5 bases and V 1 base, and 5 bases lay outside the gene matches. The CDR3 sequence is 15 residues long. The chain employs TRBV7-2 and TRBJ2-1; TRBD2 agrees at 7 bases. This receptor was identified in a middle-aged man who had recovered from COVID-19. The sample taken for sequencing was PBMCs or T cells enriched from blood (not recorded which). The CDR3 here is CASSLVREADNEQFF. DNA of the CDR3: TGTGCCAGCAGCTTAGTCCGGGAGGCAGACAATGAGCAGTTCTTC.